Presented here are 11 T cell receptor beta chains from one specimen sequenced in a study of identical twins. MiXCR was run by TCRdb on the 5' RACE reads, yielding one entry per CDR3 protein. The sample lists about 530,000 distinct CDR3 sequences; 15% were seen once. These data were also filed under a second study, of yellow fever vaccine responses in identical twins.

Sequencing was performed on CD4+ T cells sorted from blood. All receptors come from a woman under 30 in good health.

The rearrangement uses TRBV5-1 and TRBJ2-1; the D gene is possibly TRBD1 (6 bases). This CDR3 has 14 amino acids. The V end was cut by 6 bases, the J end by 6 bases, with 16 bases between. Germline CDR1 reads SGHRS; CDR2 reads YFSETQ. The CDR3 nucleotides are TGCGCCAGCACCGGGGACAATCCACGCAATGAGCAGTTCTTC. Amino acids: CASTGDNPRNEQFF.

This clonotype was counted many times. The chain is built from TRBV24-1 and TRBJ2-1, with 10 bases matching TRBD2. J lost 5 bases, V lost 1 base, and 4 bases had no gene match. The CDR3 loop spans 16 amino acids. CDR1 KGHDR and CDR2 SFDVKD come from the germline V gene. The CDR3 DNA sequence: TGTGCCACCAGTGATTTTACTAGCGGGGTTAACAATGAGCAGTTCTTC. Translating it yields CATSDFTSGVNNEQFF.

In its sample, this clonotype was seen a few times. The rearrangement joins TRBV20-1 to TRBJ2-7; 9 bases are a match to TRBD2. With V trimmed by 7 bases and J by 0 bases, 7 bases remained unmatched. The CDR3 sequence is 14 residues long. CDR1 DFQATT and CDR2 SNEGSKA come from the germline V gene (reference sequence). CDR3 DNA: TGCAGTGTTAATAGCGGGAGTTACTCCTACGAGCAGTACTTC. Protein sequence: CSVNSGSYSYEQYF.

The chain carries TRBV7-9 and TRBJ2-1, with D possibly matching TRBD1 (6 bases). The CDR3 runs to 12 residues. V was cut by 7 bases and J by 10 bases, with 14 bases left in between. The germline CDR1 and CDR2 sequences are SEHNR and FQNEAQ (reference sequence). The CDR3 reads CASTRTAPEQFF. The CDR3 coding sequence is TGTGCCAGCACCCGGACAGCCCCCGAGCAGTTCTTC.

The chain uses TRBV27 and TRBJ2-6; 9 bases are shared with TRBD1. V trimming: 5 bases; J trimming: 3 bases; junction bases outside the gene matches: 5. Germline lookup yields CDR1 MNHEY and CDR2 SMNVEV (reference sequence). This CDR3 has 16 residues. This CDR3 is CASSIGQGLGANVLTF. CDR3 nucleotide sequence: TGTGCCAGCAGTATAGGACAGGGGCTTGGGGCCAACGTCCTGACTTTC.

The rearrangement uses TRBV14 and TRBJ1-4, with 7 bases aligning to TRBD1. The germline V gene has CDR1 SGHDN and CDR2 FVKESK. V gave up 2 bases and J gave up 3 bases; unmatched junction bases: 6. The CDR3 length is 16 residues. The CDR3 DNA reads as TGTGCCAGCAGCCAAAGCGTAAGGGGGCCTAATGAAAAACTGTTTTTT. Protein sequence: CASSQSVRGPNEKLFF.

This clonotype appeared a few times. This chain uses TRBV5-1 with TRBJ2-1; the match to TRBD2 covers 11 bases. The CDR3 spans 15 residues. The germline CDR1 and CDR2 sequences are SGHRS and YFSETQ. Unmatched junction bases numbered 5, after V lost 1 base and J lost 8 bases. The CDR3 coding sequence is TGCGCCAGCAGCTTGTATAGCGGGAGGGGGGATGAGCAGTTCTTC. Protein: CASSLYSGRGDEQFF. The whole variable domain, filled in from reference TRBV5-1 and TRBJ2-1, reads KAGVTQTPRYLIKTRGQQVTLSCSPISGHRSVSWYQQTPGQGLQFLFEYFSETQRNKGNFPGRFSGRQFSNSRSEMNVSTLELGDSALYLCASSLYSGRGDEQFFGPGTRLTVL.

This clonotype was seen a few times. The rearrangement links TRBV10-1 to TRBJ1-2, with 7 bases matching TRBD1. The J segment lost 5 bases and the V segment lost 7 bases, leaving 10 bases of the junction unmatched. CDR3 length: 14 amino acids. CDR1 is WNHNN and CDR2 is SYGVQD in the germline V gene (reference sequence). Here the CDR3 reads CASNPTGMMYGYTF. The DNA of the CDR3 is TGCGCCAGCAACCCGACAGGGATGATGTATGGCTACACCTTC.

This clonotype was detected a few times. The chain recombines TRBV7-6 with TRBJ2-3; D gene ambiguous. V was trimmed by 0 bases and J by 4 bases, leaving 5 bases between them. The germline CDR1 and CDR2 sequences are SGHVS and FNYEAQ. This CDR3 has 13 residues. CDR3 in amino acids: CASSLALADTQYF. The CDR3 nucleotides read TGTGCCAGCAGCTTAGCGTTGGCAGATACGCAGTATTTT. Filled out from reference TRBV7-6 and TRBJ2-3, the complete variable domain reads GAGVSQSPRYKVTKRGQDVALRCDPISGHVSLYWYRQALGQGPEFLTYFNYEAQQDKSGLPNDRFSAERPEGSISTLTIQRTEQRDSAMYRCASSLALADTQYFGPGTRLTVL.

The gene calls are TRBV20-1 and TRBJ2-7, with a tentative D call TRBD2 (5 bases). The V gene's germline CDR1 is DFQATT and CDR2 SNEGSKA (reference sequence). V shed 3 bases and J shed 0 bases, with 6 bases lying between them. This CDR3 spans 12 amino acids. CDR3 loop: CSASGNSYEQYF. Here the CDR3 DNA reads TGCAGTGCTAGCGGGAACTCCTACGAGCAGTACTTC.

The chain joins TRBV2 to TRBJ2-2; 9 bases align to TRBD2. Germline CDR1 reads SNHLY; CDR2 reads FYNNEI. Losses at the gene ends were 11 bases for V and 5 bases for J; bases not matched to a gene: 12. This CDR3 contains 15 residues. In DNA, the CDR3 is TGTGCCGGCCGATGGGGTAGCGGGAGTACCGGGGAGCTGTTTTTT. Encoded protein: CAGRWGSGSTGELFF. Full variable domain (outside the CDR3, taken from reference TRBV2 and TRBJ2-2): EPEVTQTPSHQVTQMGQEVILRCVPISNHLYFYWYRQILGQKVEFLVSFYNNEISEKSEIFDDQFSVERPDGSNFTLKIRSTKLEDSAMYFCAGRWGSGSTGELFFGEGSRLTVL.